This T cell receptor (beta chain) stems from a study of cytomegalovirus exposure and HLA in healthy donors. It was with 60 Vbeta and 13 Jbeta primers that the PCR ran. TCRdb's copy holds only in-frame clones and misses some; the assay was immunoSEQ multiplex PCR. Of about 180,000 clones in the sample, less than 85% were seen once. The ends lost 7 bases at V and 6 bases at J; junction bases unmatched: 6. The CDR3 extends over 11 amino acids. Germline CDR1 SQVTM, CDR2 ANQGSEA. The clonotype was recovered from a middle-aged man in good health and CMV-seronegative. The chain carries TRBV29-1 and TRBJ2-7; 7 bases are shared with TRBD1. The sequenced sample consisted of PBMCs. The CDR3 protein is CSGRTGGEQYF. The CDR3 bases are TGCAGCGGGAGGACAGGTGGCGAGCAGTACTTC.